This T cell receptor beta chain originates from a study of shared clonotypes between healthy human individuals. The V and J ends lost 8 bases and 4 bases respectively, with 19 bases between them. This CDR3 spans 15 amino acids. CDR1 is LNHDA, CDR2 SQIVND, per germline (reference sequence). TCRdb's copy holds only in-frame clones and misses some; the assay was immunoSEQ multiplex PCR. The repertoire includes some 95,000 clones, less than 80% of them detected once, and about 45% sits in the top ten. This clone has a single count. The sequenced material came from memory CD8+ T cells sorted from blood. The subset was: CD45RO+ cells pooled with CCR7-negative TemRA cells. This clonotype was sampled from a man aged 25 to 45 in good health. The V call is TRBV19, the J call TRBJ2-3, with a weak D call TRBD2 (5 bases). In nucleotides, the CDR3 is TGTGCCAGTCAAATAGCGCCAGGTGCTCCAGATACGCAGTATTTT. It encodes CASQIAPGAPDTQYF.